The source of this TCR beta chain is a study of T cell responses to AZD1222 COVID-19 vaccine. The V end lost 3 bases, the J end lost 5 bases, and 6 bases lay between the germline ends. This CDR3 has 11 amino acids. CDR1 and CDR2 from the germline V gene are SQVTM and ANQGSEA. Profiled with immunoSEQ multiplex PCR; TCRdb holds only in-frame clones, not every one. The repertoire consists of 70,000 to 80,000 clones, with roughly 80% occurring once and the leading ten covering 45% to 50%. Material: peripheral blood, obtained 28 days after the second AZD1222 dose. The chain combines TRBV29-1 with TRBJ2-3; the D is unclear. This TCR came from an adult who received the AZD1222 COVID-19 vaccine. CDR3 sequence (DNA): TGCAGCGTTGATGTCCAAGATACGCAGTATTTT. It yields the protein CSVDVQDTQYF.